Listed below are T cell receptor beta chains from one sample, sequenced in a study of STAT3 mutations in large granular lymphocyte leukemia. The method was immunoSEQ multiplex PCR; TCRdb's version includes in-frame clones alone and lacks a portion of them. The table has under 10,000 clones, 85% to 90% seen once. Material for sequencing was peripheral blood mononuclear cells. The source is a man older than 75 with T-cell large granular lymphocyte leukemia. Some clones in this sample may be carry-over from other donors' samples. Both conserved end residues are part of each CDR3. Each record gives: J gene, clone size, D gene, V gene, CDR3 DNA, CDR3 protein. A D gene is named only where the DNA matches it firmly. Clone size is shown for a subset of rows, as once, few, many or a class of expanded clone.

j_call: TRBJ1-2; clone_size: .; d_call: .; v_call: TRBV4-1; cdr3_nt: TGCGCCAGCAGCCAAGTTGGATCAGGAGGGCTTAACTATGGCTACACCTTC; cdr3_aa: CASSQVGSGGLNYGYTF
j_call: TRBJ1-5; clone_size: .; d_call: TRBD1; v_call: TRBV19; cdr3_nt: TGTGCCACCCACAGGGGAAATCAGCCCCAGCATTTT; cdr3_aa: CATHRGNQPQHF
j_call: TRBJ2-3; clone_size: .; d_call: .; v_call: TRBV18; cdr3_nt: TGTGCCAGCTCACCCTCGACCATGCGGGGCAGGGTAGCAGATACGCAGTATTTT; cdr3_aa: CASSPSTMRGRVADTQYF
j_call: TRBJ1-5; clone_size: .; d_call: .; v_call: TRBV9; cdr3_nt: TGTGCCAGAGGCCCCAGGGCGTCAGGACATAGCAATCAGCCCCAGCATTTT; cdr3_aa: CARGPRASGHSNQPQHF
j_call: TRBJ2-5; clone_size: .; d_call: .; v_call: TRBV27; cdr3_nt: TGTGCCAGCAGTTCCCAACGGGGTTCGGTGAGCCAAGAGACCCAGTACTTC; cdr3_aa: CASSSQRGSVSQETQYF
j_call: TRBJ2-1; clone_size: .; d_call: TRBD1; v_call: TRBV5-4; cdr3_nt: TGTGCCAGCAGATACGGGACAGGGTCGTATGAGCAGTTCTTC; cdr3_aa: CASRYGTGSYEQFF
j_call: TRBJ1-2; clone_size: .; d_call: .; v_call: TRBV9; cdr3_nt: TGTGCCAGCAGCGTAGCGGGCAGCTTGGGGGGCTACACCTTC; cdr3_aa: CASSVAGSLGGYTF
j_call: TRBJ2-2; clone_size: .; d_call: .; v_call: TRBV29-1; cdr3_nt: TGCAGCGCCGGTGGGACCGGGGAGCTGTTTTTT; cdr3_aa: CSAGGTGELFF
j_call: TRBJ1-5; clone_size: .; d_call: .; v_call: TRBV6-6; cdr3_nt: TGTGCCACCAGTCCAGGACAGAGGCAGCCCCAGCATTTT; cdr3_aa: CATSPGQRQPQHF
j_call: TRBJ1-4; clone_size: .; d_call: .; v_call: TRBV7-2; cdr3_nt: TGTGCCAGCAGCTTAGTGGTAGGGCAGGGAAATGAAAAACTGTTTTTT; cdr3_aa: CASSLVVGQGNEKLFF
j_call: TRBJ2-5; clone_size: .; d_call: .; v_call: TRBV13; cdr3_nt: TGTGCCAGCAGCTTAAGGGGTTTCAGGACCCAGTACTTC; cdr3_aa: CASSLRGFRTQYF
j_call: TRBJ1-6; clone_size: .; d_call: TRBD1; v_call: TRBV5-4; cdr3_nt: TGTGCCAGCAGCGTGGGACAGGGCTCACCCCTCCACTTT; cdr3_aa: CASSVGQGSPLHF
j_call: TRBJ1-2; clone_size: .; d_call: .; v_call: TRBV6-4; cdr3_nt: TGTGCCAGCAGTGACTCGATTCCCCCGGGGTATGGCTACACCTTC; cdr3_aa: CASSDSIPPGYGYTF
j_call: TRBJ1-2; clone_size: .; d_call: .; v_call: TRBV5-6; cdr3_nt: TGTGCCAGCAGCCTGGTCCTTGAGGACTATGGCTACACCTTC; cdr3_aa: CASSLVLEDYGYTF
j_call: TRBJ1-4; clone_size: .; d_call: .; v_call: TRBV7-9; cdr3_nt: TGTGCCAGCAGCTTAACCCTCTCCGACAGTTATGAACTGTTTTTT; cdr3_aa: CASSLTLSDSYELFF
j_call: TRBJ2-3; clone_size: .; d_call: TRBD2; v_call: TRBV2; cdr3_nt: TGTGCCAGCAGCCCAAGGCTAGCGGGGACAGATACGCAGTATTTT; cdr3_aa: CASSPRLAGTDTQYF
j_call: TRBJ2-3; clone_size: .; d_call: .; v_call: TRBV29-1; cdr3_nt: TGCAGCGTTGGGCGAAATAGGGGTTTTGATACGCAGTATTTT; cdr3_aa: CSVGRNRGFDTQYF
j_call: TRBJ2-7; clone_size: .; d_call: TRBD1; v_call: TRBV7-2; cdr3_nt: TGTGCCAGCAAACCCCGGACAGGGGGCTCCTACGAGCAGTACTTC; cdr3_aa: CASKPRTGGSYEQYF
j_call: TRBJ2-7; clone_size: .; d_call: .; v_call: TRBV5-4; cdr3_nt: TGTGCCAGCAGCTTGGAGGGGACGAGGGAGCAGTACTTC; cdr3_aa: CASSLEGTREQYF
j_call: TRBJ1-1; clone_size: .; d_call: .; v_call: TRBV9; cdr3_nt: TGTGCCAGCAGCGTAGAGGCAGACCCCATGAACACTGAAGCTTTCTTT; cdr3_aa: CASSVEADPMNTEAFF
j_call: TRBJ2-5; clone_size: .; d_call: .; v_call: TRBV5-1; cdr3_nt: TGCGCCAGCAGCTTGGGTCAGGGCCAAGAGACCCAGTACTTC; cdr3_aa: CASSLGQGQETQYF
j_call: TRBJ2-7; clone_size: .; d_call: TRBD1; v_call: TRBV6-5; cdr3_nt: TGTGCCAGCAGTAACCACCGACAGGGGGCGCCTGAGCAGTACTTC; cdr3_aa: CASSNHRQGAPEQYF
j_call: TRBJ2-2; clone_size: .; d_call: .; v_call: TRBV5-4; cdr3_nt: TGTGCCAGCAGCTTGGTTGGGGCGAACACCGGGGAGCTGTTTTTT; cdr3_aa: CASSLVGANTGELFF
j_call: TRBJ1-5; clone_size: .; d_call: .; v_call: TRBV4-3; cdr3_nt: TGCGCCAGCAGCCAATACTGGACAGATCTAAATCAGCCCCAGCATTTT; cdr3_aa: CASSQYWTDLNQPQHF
j_call: TRBJ1-1; clone_size: .; d_call: TRBD1; v_call: TRBV19; cdr3_nt: TGTGCCAGTAGTAAGGACAGGGGAAGAAAGTCAAAGACTGAAGCTTTCTTT; cdr3_aa: CASSKDRGRKSKTEAFF
j_call: TRBJ2-7; clone_size: few; d_call: TRBD1; v_call: TRBV15; cdr3_nt: TGTGCCACCAGCTCCTCACCTGGGACAGGGGTACGGGAGCAGTACTTC; cdr3_aa: CATSSSPGTGVREQYF
j_call: TRBJ2-7; clone_size: .; d_call: TRBD1; v_call: TRBV5-4; cdr3_nt: TGTGCCAGCAGCCCCGGACAGGGGAACTCCTACGAGCAGTACTTC; cdr3_aa: CASSPGQGNSYEQYF
j_call: TRBJ2-5; clone_size: .; d_call: .; v_call: TRBV5-1; cdr3_nt: TGCGCCAGCAGCTCCTCCCCGGGCCCGGGGGAGACCCAGTACTTC; cdr3_aa: CASSSSPGPGETQYF